Following are 8 T cell receptor beta chains from one sample sequenced in a study of blood T cells in healthy people across ages. Primed by a sample-barcoded 5' primer and a J-beta primer mix, a second PCR proceeded for about 6 to 12 cycles. TCRdb passed the 5' RACE reads through MiXCR, listing each CDR3 protein once. The table records about a million distinct CDR3 sequences, 35% to 45% of them present only once. The sequencing sample was made of blood. All receptors derive from a man in his late teens or twenties in good health.

V usage is TRBV5-6 and J usage is TRBJ1-1; 10 bases line up with TRBD1. V lost 3 bases and J lost 1; bases outside the gene matches: 9. CDR3 length: 17 amino acids. Germline V gene lookup returns CDR1 SGHDT and CDR2 YYEEEE. In nucleotides, the CDR3 is TGTGCCAGCAGCTCGACCGGGACAGGGGTCGGGAACACTGAAGCTTTCTTT. It encodes CASSSTGTGVGNTEAFF.

This clonotype was observed once. DNA for the CDR3: TGTGCCAGCAGCTTAGGGGGCCAGGGGGAGCTGTTTTTT. Protein product: CASSLGGQGELFF. The chain joins TRBV7-2 to TRBJ2-2; tentative D call: TRBD1 (5 bases). CDR3 length: 13 amino acids. Germline V lookup: CDR1 SGHTA, CDR2 FQGNSA. Trimming took 1 base from V and 8 from J, leaving 8 bases between them. Filled out from reference TRBV7-2 and TRBJ2-2, the complete variable domain reads GAGVSQSPSNKVTEKGKDVELRCDPISGHTALYWYRQSLGQGLEFLIYFQGNSAPDKSGLPSDRFSAERTGGSVSTLTIQRTQQEDSAVYLCASSLGGQGELFFGEGSRLTVL.

The chain combines TRBV25-1 with TRBJ2-7; D unclear. The germline gives CDR1 MGHDK, CDR2 SYGVNS. Trimming removed 2 bases at V and 12 bases at J, with 11 bases between. CDR3 length: 11 amino acids. CDR3 residues: CASSEGLVMYF. The CDR3 nucleotides are TGTGCCAGCAGTGAAGGGCTCGTTATGTACTTC.

The V call is TRBV12-3 or TRBV12-4, the J call TRBJ1-1, with D possibly matching TRBD1 (5 bases). Trimming took 7 bases from V and 0 from J, leaving 21 bases between them. CDR3 size: 17 residues. Written as DNA, the CDR3 is TGTGCCAGCACCCTCTTGGGCTGGGGCCCCCTGAACACTGAAGCTTTCTTT. Protein product: CASTLLGWGPLNTEAFF.

This chain uses TRBV20-1 with TRBJ1-1; no reliable D call. Germline V lookup: CDR1 DFQATT, CDR2 SNEGSKA (reference sequence). The CDR3 runs 11 residues. Trimming stripped 4 bases from V and 1 base from J, with 4 bases between. CDR3 residues: CSAIWNTEAFF. DNA for the CDR3: TGCAGTGCTATTTGGAACACTGAAGCTTTCTTT.

This clonotype was picked up many times. The chain is built from TRBV12-3 or TRBV12-4 and TRBJ2-1, with TRBD2 identical over 11 bases. Germline trimming cut 4 bases from V and 4 bases from J; bases unmatched to any gene: 3. The CDR3 runs 15 residues. The CDR3 sequence is CASSYLAGGYNEQFF. As DNA, the CDR3 is TGTGCCAGCAGTTACCTAGCGGGGGGTTACAATGAGCAGTTCTTC.

V gene TRBV28 combines with J gene TRBJ1-2, with a weak D call TRBD1 (6 bases). The germline gives CDR1 MDHEN, CDR2 SYDVKM. V was pared by 5 bases and J by 8 bases, with 15 bases between. CDR3 size: 13 residues. CDR3 sequence: CASSRGQGMGYTF. The CDR3 DNA reads as TGTGCCAGCAGTCGAGGGCAGGGGATGGGCTACACCTTC.

This clonotype was seen more than once but under ten times. The CDR3 bases are TGCGCCAGCAGCTTGGACGGAATTGAAAAACTGTTTTTT. Translation gives CASSLDGIEKLFF. V gene TRBV5-1 combines with J gene TRBJ1-4; D gene uncertain. The CDR3 totals 13 residues. CDR1 is SGHRS and CDR2 is YFSETQ in the germline V gene. V dropped 0 bases and J dropped 7 bases, with 7 bases sitting between them.